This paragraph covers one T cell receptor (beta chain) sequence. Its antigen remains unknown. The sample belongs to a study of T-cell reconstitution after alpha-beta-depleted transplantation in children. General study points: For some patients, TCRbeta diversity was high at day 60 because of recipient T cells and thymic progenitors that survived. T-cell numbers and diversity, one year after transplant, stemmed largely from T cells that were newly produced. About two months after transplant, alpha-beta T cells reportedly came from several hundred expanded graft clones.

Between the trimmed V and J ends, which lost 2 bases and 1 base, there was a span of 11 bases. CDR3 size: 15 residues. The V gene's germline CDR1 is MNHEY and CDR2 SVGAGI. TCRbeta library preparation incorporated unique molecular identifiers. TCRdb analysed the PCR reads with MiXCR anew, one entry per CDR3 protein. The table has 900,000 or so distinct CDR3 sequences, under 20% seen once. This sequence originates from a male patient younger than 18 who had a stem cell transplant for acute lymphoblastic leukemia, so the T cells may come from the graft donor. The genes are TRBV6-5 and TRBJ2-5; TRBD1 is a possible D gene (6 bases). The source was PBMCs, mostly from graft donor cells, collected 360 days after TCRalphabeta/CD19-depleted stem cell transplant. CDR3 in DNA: TGTGCCAGCAGTTACCAGGGGAGACTCCAAGAGACCCAGTACTTC. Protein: CASSYQGRLQETQYF.